Detailed here is one TCR beta chain. As yet, its antigen is unknown. A read error may explain this, as a much larger clone is one base away. TCRdb ran MiXCR on the PCR reads and lists one entry per CDR3 protein. Of hundreds of thousands of distinct CDR3 sequences detected, about 22% appear once; the ten largest clones hold about 0.7%. Sorting isolated naive CD8 T cells as CD8+CD4-CCR7+CD45RA+ events. The entry originates in a study of molecular identifiers for immune sequencing clone quantification. About the research overall: Five aliquots were made in replicates from the RNA of approximately 20,000 or 98,000 naive CD8 cells, and four were sequenced. Study conclusions and caveats: Highly expanded clone sizes could be underestimated through barcode sharing by identical TCR molecules. The study reportedly detected spiked Jurkat TCR RNA from one cell among about a million naive cells.

Germline V gene data show CDR1 as SGHVT and CDR2 as SQSDAQ. The CDR3 contains 13 residues. Trimming shortened V by 7 bases and J by 4 bases, and 13 bases separated the two germline ends. The origin of this receptor is a human donor in good health. Some libraries in this study had Jurkat cell RNA spiked in. Sequenced material: naive CD8+ T cells from blood, with Jurkat cell RNA spiked in. The sample's subset: FACS-sorted CD8+CD4-CCR7+CD45RA+ naive T cells. The chain has TRBV7-4 and TRBJ1-1, with D possibly matching TRBD1 (6 bases). In DNA, the CDR3 is TGTGCCAGCACCATAGAGGGGGGCACTGAAGCTTTCTTT. Residues: CASTIEGGTEAFF. Filled out from reference TRBV7-4 and TRBJ1-1, the complete variable domain reads GAGVSQSPRYKVAKRGRDVALRCDSISGHVTLYWYRQTLGQGSEVLTYSQSDAQRDKSGRPSGRFSAERPERSVSTLKIQRTEQGDSAVYLCASTIEGGTEAFFGQGTRLTVV.